This is a list of T cell receptor beta chains from one sample in a study of cytomegalovirus exposure and HLA in healthy donors. Using immunoSEQ multiplex PCR, the repertoire was profiled, and TCRdb retains in-frame clones only, with some absent. Of 130,000 or so clones listed, about 8% were seen once; the top ten hold 6% to 7.5%. Input material: PBMCs. These TCRs come from a woman in her thirties or forties in good health and CMV-seropositive. Each CDR3 is given with its conserved first and last residue. A D gene is named only where the DNA matches it firmly. Size tells how often a clone was seen (once, few, many) or the class of an expanded clone, and some rows leave it out.

abundance	v_gene	len	j_gene	d_gene	CDR3aa	CDR3nt
.	TRBV19	16	TRBJ2-5	.	CASSLPGRGSGETQYF	TGTGCCAGTAGTTTACCAGGGCGGGGAAGTGGGGAGACCCAGTACTTC
few	TRBV7-2	15	TRBJ1-3	.	CASSPNRNPGNTIYF	TGTGCCAGCAGCCCCAACAGGAATCCTGGAAACACCATATATTTT
.	TRBV10-1	14	TRBJ2-1	TRBD2	CASSPPGGHNEQFF	TGCGCCAGCAGCCCCCCGGGGGGGCACAATGAGCAGTTCTTC
.	TRBV4-2	15	TRBJ2-7	.	CASSQAASGSYEQYF	TGTGCCAGCAGCCAAGCAGCCTCCGGGTCCTACGAGCAGTACTTC
few	TRBV5-1	15	TRBJ2-7	TRBD2	CASSLDSGGAGEQYF	TGCGCCAGCAGCTTGGATAGCGGGGGGGCGGGAGAGCAGTACTTC
.	TRBV11-1	13	TRBJ1-2	.	CASSSPTVYGYTF	TGTGCCAGCAGCTCCCCGACAGTCTATGGCTACACCTTC
.	TRBV14	13	TRBJ1-2	.	CASSVSRVGGYTF	TGTGCCAGCTCCGTCTCCCGGGTTGGGGGCTACACCTTC
.	TRBV19	19	TRBJ1-1	TRBD1	CASSIRGPEAQGANTEAFF	TGTGCCAGTAGTATTCGAGGCCCTGAAGCCCAGGGGGCGAACACTGAAGCTTTCTTT
.	TRBV7-9	18	TRBJ2-3	TRBD2	CASSSLGLAGDFRDTQYF	TGTGCCAGCAGCTCACTCGGACTAGCGGGGGACTTCAGGGATACGCAGTATTTT
few	TRBV5-1	15	TRBJ2-7	TRBD1	CASSLVGTGAYEQYF	TGCGCCAGCAGCTTGGTCGGGACAGGGGCCTACGAGCAGTACTTC
few	TRBV19	12	TRBJ1-1	.	CASIAVNTEAFF	TGTGCCAGTATCGCAGTGAACACTGAAGCTTTCTTT
.	TRBV14	14	TRBJ2-7	.	CASSPGDKIYEQYF	TGTGCCAGCAGCCCGGGGGATAAAATCTACGAGCAGTACTTC
few	TRBV27	15	TRBJ1-1	TRBD1	CASSHEGAVATEAFF	TGTGCCAGCAGTCATGAGGGGGCCGTGGCCACTGAAGCTTTCTTT
.	TRBV28	12	TRBJ2-3	.	CASSQSHYTQYF	TGTGCCAGCAGTCAAAGCCATTATACGCAGTATTTT